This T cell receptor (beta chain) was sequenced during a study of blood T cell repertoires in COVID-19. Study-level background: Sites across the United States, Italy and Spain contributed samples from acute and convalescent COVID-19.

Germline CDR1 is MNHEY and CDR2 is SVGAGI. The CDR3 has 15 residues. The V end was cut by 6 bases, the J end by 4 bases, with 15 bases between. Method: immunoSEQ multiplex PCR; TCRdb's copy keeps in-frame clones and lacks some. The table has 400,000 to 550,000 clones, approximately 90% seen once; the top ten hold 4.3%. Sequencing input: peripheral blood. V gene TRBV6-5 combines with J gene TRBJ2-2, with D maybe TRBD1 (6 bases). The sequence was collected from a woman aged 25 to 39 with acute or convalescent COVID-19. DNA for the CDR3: TGTGCCAGCAGCCGCCAGACAGGCACCACCGGGGAGCTGTTTTTT. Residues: CASSRQTGTTGELFF.